These T cell receptor beta chains were read from a single sample in a study of blood T cell repertoires in COVID-19. Clones were sequenced by immunoSEQ multiplex PCR, and TCRdb holds only the in-frame ones, with some missing. The data hold 250,000 to 300,000 clones, with roughly 90% observed a single time. Specimen: PBMCs or T cells enriched from blood (not recorded which). Source of these receptors: a woman in her 30s who had recovered from COVID-19. CDR3s include the opening cysteine and the closing phenylalanine or tryptophan. The D gene is left open where the match is weak. Rows give clone size only sometimes, using once, few, many, or a class for an expanded clone.

clone_size	cdr3_length	v_call	j_call	d_call	cdr3_nt	cdr3_aa
once	16	TRBV28	TRBJ2-3	.	TGTGCCAGTAGTTTAGGGGGGTCCATTAGCACAGATACGCAGTATTTT	CASSLGGSISTDTQYF
.	15	TRBV28	TRBJ1-2	.	TGTGCCAGCAGTACGTCTAAGAGTCACGTCAATGGCTACACCTTC	CASSTSKSHVNGYTF
once	17	TRBV6-2/TRBV6-3	TRBJ1-5	.	TGTGCCAGCAGTTACTCGAAGGGTGAGGAGGGAGGCCAGCCCCAGCATTTT	CASSYSKGEEGGQPQHF
.	14	TRBV7-6	TRBJ1-1	.	TGTGCCAGCAGCTTAGTTAGCAGGAACACTGAAGCTTTCTTT	CASSLVSRNTEAFF
.	17	TRBV7-6	TRBJ2-3	TRBD2	TGTGCCAGCAGTTCTTATACCGGGACTAGCCCCACAGATACGCAGTATTTT	CASSSYTGTSPTDTQYF
.	11	TRBV29-1	TRBJ1-3	.	TGCAGCGTGTCAGGGGGAAACACCATATATTTT	CSVSGGNTIYF
.	13	TRBV29-1	TRBJ1-5	TRBD1	TGCAGCGTTGGACAGGGGTCCAATCAGCCCCAGCATTTT	CSVGQGSNQPQHF
.	19	TRBV4-1	TRBJ2-3	TRBD2	TGCGCCAGCAGCCTCTGGACTAGCGGGGGGGCCTCGAGCACAGATACGCAGTATTTT	CASSLWTSGGASSTDTQYF
.	19	TRBV4-1	TRBJ2-7	TRBD1	TGCGCCAGCAGCCAAGACTCGCTTCGGGGTTGGGACAGTAACTACGAGCAGTACTTC	CASSQDSLRGWDSNYEQYF
.	14	TRBV6-5	TRBJ2-7	TRBD1	TGTGCCAGCAGCGGGACAGGGGTATCCTACGAGCAGTACTTC	CASSGTGVSYEQYF
once	16	TRBV5-4	TRBJ2-7	TRBD1	TGTGCCAGCAGCCCGGCGGGGGGACAGGGGAACTACGAGCAGTACTTC	CASSPAGGQGNYEQYF
.	17	TRBV7-8	TRBJ1-6	TRBD1	TGTGCCAGCAGCTACGTCCCGGGACAGGGGAAATATTCACCCCTCCACTTT	CASSYVPGQGKYSPLHF
.	16	TRBV5-1	TRBJ2-1	TRBD2	TGCGCCAGCAGCTCCGGGGGGGGCAGCTCCTACAATGAGCAGTTCTTC	CASSSGGGSSYNEQFF
.	14	TRBV6-5	TRBJ1-6	TRBD1	TGTGCCAGCATTTTCAGGACAGGGGATTCACCCCTCCACTTT	CASIFRTGDSPLHF
.	18	TRBV4-2	TRBJ1-2	.	TGTGCCAGCAGCCAAGATAAGGCAGGTTTCGTATTTAGGTATGGCTACACCTTC	CASSQDKAGFVFRYGYTF
.	13	TRBV5-1	TRBJ1-1	.	TGCGCCAGCCGAAACAGCCAGAACACTGAAGCTTTCTTT	CASRNSQNTEAFF
.	13	TRBV6-2/TRBV6-3	TRBJ2-7	TRBD2	TGTGCCAGCAGTCGAAGCGGGGGCTCCGAGCAGTACTTC	CASSRSGGSEQYF
.	15	TRBV27	TRBJ2-2	TRBD1	TGTGCCAGCAGAGGGACAGTGGACTACACCGGGGAGCTGTTTTTT	CASRGTVDYTGELFF
.	12	TRBV6-5	TRBJ2-7	.	TGTGCCAGCACCTTTACTAGTGGCGAGCAGTACTTC	CASTFTSGEQYF
once	15	TRBV2	TRBJ2-7	TRBD1	TGTGCCAGCAGTCACCCGGGACAGGGGCGCTACGAGCAGTACTTC	CASSHPGQGRYEQYF
.	13	TRBV15	TRBJ1-2	.	TGTGCCACCAGCAGAGATTGGGGGGGTGGCTACACCTTC	CATSRDWGGGYTF
.	12	TRBV10-3	TRBJ1-2	.	TGTGCCACCGAAAAGAGAGGATTTGGCTACACCTTC	CATEKRGFGYTF
.	17	TRBV6-2/TRBV6-3	TRBJ1-5	TRBD1	TGTGCCAGCAGTAAGGGGACAGGGCAAAGATACAATCAGCCCCAGCATTTT	CASSKGTGQRYNQPQHF
.	13	TRBV29-1	TRBJ1-1	TRBD1	TGCAGCGTGGGACAGGGTCGAGAACGTGAAGCTTTCTTT	CSVGQGREREAFF